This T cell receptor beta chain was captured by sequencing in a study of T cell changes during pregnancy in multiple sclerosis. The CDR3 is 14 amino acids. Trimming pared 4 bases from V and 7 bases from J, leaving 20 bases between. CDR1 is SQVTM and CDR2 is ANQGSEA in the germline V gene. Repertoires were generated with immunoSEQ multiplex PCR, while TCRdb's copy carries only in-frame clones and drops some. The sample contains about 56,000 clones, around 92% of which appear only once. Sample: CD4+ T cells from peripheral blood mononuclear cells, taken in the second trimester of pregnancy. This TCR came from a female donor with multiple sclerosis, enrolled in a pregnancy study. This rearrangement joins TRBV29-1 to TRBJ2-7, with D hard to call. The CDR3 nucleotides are TGCAGCGTTGCGCGGTTGGGTAATGAGGCGGAGCAGTACTTC. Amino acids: CSVARLGNEAEQYF.